This T cell receptor (beta chain) was sequenced during a study of shared clonotypes between healthy human individuals. Study-wide results and caveats: The generation probabilities recorded for non-shared clonotypes fell below those of clonotypes shared by all four donors.

Concerning this clone itself: Its antigen is as yet unknown.

The study drew all its donors from Caucasian adults living in Nashville, Tennessee. Clones were read by immunoSEQ multiplex PCR, and TCRdb kept only the in-frame ones, dropping some. The sample lists over 2 million clones, roughly 95% occurring once. Trimming took 0 bases from V and 9 from J, leaving 12 bases between them. Germline CDR1 MNHEY, CDR2 SVGAGI. This CDR3 spans 14 amino acids. This sequence joins TRBV6-5 and TRBJ2-1, with D perhaps TRBD2 (6 bases). Sequencing was done on a sample of naive CD4+ T cells sorted from blood. The subset: CD45RA+ positively selected. This clonotype was obtained from a man younger than 35 in good health. Here the CDR3 reads CASSYSRDNGEQFF. DNA of the CDR3: TGTGCCAGCAGTTACTCGCGGGATAACGGTGAGCAGTTCTTC.